Listed here is a single T cell receptor beta chain. Sequenced by immunoSEQ multiplex PCR; TCRdb stores in-frame clones only, minus some. Of around 290,000 clones listed, around nine tenths are singletons. These data belong to a study of blood T cell repertoires in COVID-19. Germline V gene lookup returns CDR1 MNHEY and CDR2 SVGAGI. This CDR3 is built from 15 residues. V trimming: 1 base; J trimming: 5 bases; junction bases outside the gene matches: 4. The source is a woman aged 18-29 years who had recovered from COVID-19. The chain uses TRBV6-5 and TRBJ2-1; 8 positions agree with TRBD2. Sequenced: PBMCs or T cells enriched from blood (not recorded which). CDR3 sequence: CASSYLTSGNNEQFF. The CDR3 nucleotides read TGTGCCAGCAGTTACTTAACTAGCGGAAACAATGAGCAGTTCTTC.